The clone carrying this T cell receptor beta chain occurred a few times. The source of the sample is a study of T-cell memory formation after mild COVID-19. A single record per CDR3 protein comes from TCRdb applying MiXCR to the 5' RACE reads. The sample lists hundreds of thousands of distinct CDR3 sequences, 28% seen once, with roughly 14% in the top ten. Source material: PBMCs or a T cell subset sorted from them (not recorded which). The clonotype was recovered from an adult woman who had mild COVID-19 (a few samples of this study predate the infection). Cell type and time point are not known.

The CDR3 region is CAWDPGLQNTGELFF. The CDR3 bases are TGTGCCTGGGATCCGGGACTCCAGAACACCGGGGAGCTGTTTTTT. The rearrangement uses TRBV30 and TRBJ2-2; maybe TRBD2 (6 bases). The CDR3 covers 15 residues. The ends were cut back, 5 bases at V and 1 base at J, with 14 bases in the middle. Germline V gives CDR1 GTSNPN, CDR2 SVGIG (reference sequence).